The 13 T cell receptor beta chains presented below share a single source sample, sequenced in a study of T cells in localized non-small cell lung cancer. TCRdb's copy holds only in-frame clones and misses some; the assay was immunoSEQ multiplex PCR. In the table there are approximately 31,000 clones, under 85% of which are singletons. Sequencing was performed on peripheral blood, taken before any cancer treatment. Receptors originate from a male donor older than 55 with stage II squamous cell lung carcinoma.

The CDR3 spells CASSAREGPYEQYF. The CDR3 nucleotides read TGTGCCAGCAGCGCCAGGGAGGGGCCCTACGAGCAGTACTTC. The chain links TRBV7-7 to TRBJ2-7; 7 bases fit TRBD2. Germline V CDR1 and CDR2: SSHAT, FNYEAQ (reference sequence). V trimming: 5 bases; J trimming: 2 bases; junction bases outside the gene matches: 6. The CDR3 sequence is 14 residues long.

The rearrangement joins TRBV23-1 to TRBJ2-7; the D is unclear. TRBV23-1 is annotated as an ORF whose role is uncertain. This CDR3 has 12 amino acids. The V and J ends lost 0 bases and 6 bases respectively, with 6 bases between them. Here the CDR3 DNA reads TGCGCCAGCAGTCAATCGCCGGGCGAGCAGTACTTC. Encoded protein: CASSQSPGEQYF.

J is TRBJ1-1 and V is TRBV23-1; D is unresolved. TRBV23-1 carries the ORF label, with uncertain function. V lost 9 bases to trimming and J lost 8 bases, with 13 bases between them. This CDR3 comprises 11 residues. For the CDR3, the DNA is TGCGCCAGTCAGGAAGACCACGAAGCTTTCTTT. Amino acid sequence: CASQEDHEAFF.

The chain is built from TRBV30 and TRBJ1-1; D is perhaps TRBD1 (5 bases). Trimming stripped 4 bases from V and 4 bases from J, with 13 bases between. The CDR3 totals 13 residues. The germline CDR1 and CDR2 sequences are GTSNPN and SVGIG (reference sequence). DNA of the CDR3: TGTGCCTGGAAGGCAGGGTTGACCACTGAAGCTTTCTTT. This translates into CAWKAGLTTEAFF.

The chain is built from TRBV6-1 and TRBJ1-2, with unresolved D. Trimming left V 4 bases short and J 6 bases short, with 12 bases between. Germline CDR1 and CDR2: MNHNS and SASEGT. CDR3 length: 13 residues. Here the CDR3 reads CASSASGTDGYTF. The CDR3 DNA sequence: TGTGCCAGCAGTGCATCCGGTACCGATGGCTACACCTTC.

The chain links TRBV9 to TRBJ2-5; 8 nucleotides agree with TRBD1. The germline V gene has CDR1 SGDLS and CDR2 YYNGEE. This CDR3 has 15 residues. J was trimmed by 1 base and V by 5 bases; bases with no gene match: 7. CDR3 nucleotides: TGTGCCAGCAGTGATATAGGACAGGGCCAAGAGACCCAGTACTTC. This codes for CASSDIGQGQETQYF.

J is TRBJ2-1 and V is TRBV5-1; 8 bases map to TRBD2. The CDR3 runs 15 residues. The ends lost 3 bases at V and 3 bases at J; junction bases unmatched: 5. Germline-derived CDR1 and CDR2 are SGHRS and YFSETQ. The DNA of the CDR3 is TGCGCCAGCAGCTGGGCGGGGGGCCTCTACAATGAGCAGTTCTTC. Its translation: CASSWAGGLYNEQFF.

The count of this clone is one. The chain has TRBV4-1 and TRBJ1-1, with D perhaps TRBD1 (5 bases). CDR1 and CDR2 (germline): MGHRA, YSYEKL. Trimming cost V 4 bases and J 4 bases, with 10 bases left between them. The CDR3 is 13 residues long. CDR3 sequence reads: CASSRGGSTEAFF. The DNA for the CDR3 is TGCGCCAGCAGCCGGGGGGGTTCCACTGAAGCTTTCTTT.

The CDR3 spells CASSLGGSTYNEQFF. In DNA, the CDR3 is TGCGCCAGCAGCTTGGGCGGGTCCACCTACAATGAGCAGTTCTTC. The chain has TRBV5-1 and TRBJ2-1; TRBD2 might be the D (5 bases). CDR3 length: 15 amino acids. Germline values: CDR1 SGHRS, CDR2 YFSETQ. Trimming left V 0 bases short and J 2 bases short, with 9 bases between.

The CDR3 DNA is TGTGCCAGCAGCCTCGCCGGGACAGATACGCAGTATTTT. Protein: CASSLAGTDTQYF. V and J are TRBV14 and TRBJ2-3; no firm D call. Germline CDR1 is SGHDN and CDR2 is FVKESK. There are 13 residues in the CDR3. Deletions cut 4 bases from V and 3 bases from J, with 8 bases between.

The rearrangement links TRBV2 to TRBJ1-1; 8 bases line up with TRBD1. This CDR3 is built from 14 residues. The trim removed 5 bases at V and 4 bases at J, leaving 6 bases unmatched. The germline gives CDR1 SNHLY, CDR2 FYNNEI. The CDR3, as DNA: TGTGCCAGCAGTCGGACAGGGCGGTCCACTGAAGCTTTCTTT. Residues: CASSRTGRSTEAFF.

This chain links TRBV4-3 with TRBJ2-1, with TRBD2 matching 13 bases. CDR1 is LGHNA and CDR2 is YSLEER in the germline V gene. The V gene end was trimmed by 4 bases and the J gene end by 7 bases; junction bases not matched to a gene: 7. CDR3 length equals 16 residues. The CDR3 protein is CASSRILAGGPNEQFF. CDR3 in DNA: TGCGCCAGCAGCCGCATACTAGCGGGAGGGCCTAATGAGCAGTTCTTC.

This chain joins TRBV7-5 and TRBJ1-3. TRBV7-5 is a recognized pseudogene. This CDR3 is 18 amino acids long. CDR3 loop: CARSLAQHLKGSGNTIYF. The DNA of the CDR3 is TGTGCCAGAAGCTTAGCGCAACATTTAAAGGGCTCTGGAAACACCATATATTTT.